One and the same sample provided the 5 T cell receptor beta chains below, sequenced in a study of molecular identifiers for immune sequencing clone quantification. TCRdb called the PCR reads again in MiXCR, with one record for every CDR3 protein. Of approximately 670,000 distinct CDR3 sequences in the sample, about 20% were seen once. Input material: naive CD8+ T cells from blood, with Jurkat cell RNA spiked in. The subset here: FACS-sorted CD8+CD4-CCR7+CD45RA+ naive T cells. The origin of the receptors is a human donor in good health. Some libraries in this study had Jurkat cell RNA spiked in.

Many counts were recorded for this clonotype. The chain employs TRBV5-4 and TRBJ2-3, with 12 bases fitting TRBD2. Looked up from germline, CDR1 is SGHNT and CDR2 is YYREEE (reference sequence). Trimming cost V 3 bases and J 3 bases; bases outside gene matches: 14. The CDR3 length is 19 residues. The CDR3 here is CASSSDDYGLAGFTDTQYF. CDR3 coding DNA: TGTGCCAGCAGCTCCGACGACTACGGACTAGCGGGATTTACAGATACGCAGTATTTT.

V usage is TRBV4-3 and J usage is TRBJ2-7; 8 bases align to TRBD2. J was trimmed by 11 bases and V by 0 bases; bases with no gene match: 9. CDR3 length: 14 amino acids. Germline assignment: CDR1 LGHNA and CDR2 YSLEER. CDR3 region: CASSQDYRGGAKYF. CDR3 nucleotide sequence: TGCGCCAGCAGCCAAGATTACCGGGGGGGGGCGAAGTACTTC.

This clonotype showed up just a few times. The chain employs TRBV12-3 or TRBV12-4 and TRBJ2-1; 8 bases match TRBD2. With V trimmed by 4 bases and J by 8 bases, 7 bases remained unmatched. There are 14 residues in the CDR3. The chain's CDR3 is CASSWEAGVHEQFF. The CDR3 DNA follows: TGTGCCAGCAGTTGGGAAGCGGGAGTCCATGAGCAGTTCTTC.

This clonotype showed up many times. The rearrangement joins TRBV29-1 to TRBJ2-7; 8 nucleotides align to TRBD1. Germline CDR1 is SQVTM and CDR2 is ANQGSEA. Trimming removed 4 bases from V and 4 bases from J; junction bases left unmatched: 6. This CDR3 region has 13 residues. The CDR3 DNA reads TGCAGCGTTGCCAGGGGGCTTGGTTACGAGCAGTACTTC. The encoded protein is CSVARGLGYEQYF.

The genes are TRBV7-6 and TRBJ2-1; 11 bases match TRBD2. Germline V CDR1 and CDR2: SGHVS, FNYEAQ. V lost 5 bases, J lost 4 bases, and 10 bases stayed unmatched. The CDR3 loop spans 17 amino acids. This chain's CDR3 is CASSPSITSGGYNEQFF. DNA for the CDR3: TGTGCCAGCAGCCCCTCAATCACTAGCGGGGGTTACAATGAGCAGTTCTTC.